This TCR beta chain is from a study of human T cells and chemical hapten exposure. Time point here: patch test 2, 6 weeks after DPC sensitization. Noted treatment: therapeutic diphenylcyclopropenone sensitization with weekly scalp DPC. Findings and caveats of the study: Sensitizing with DPC caused no change in TCRs above 1 in 1000 frequency.

Individual cDNA molecules (in the library) carried attached unique molecular identifiers. In TCRdb, the RACE reads were re-called with MiXCR into one record per CDR3 protein. The sample has about 54,000 distinct CDR3 sequences, 9.5% to 10% seen once; the top ten hold 1.5% to 2%. A word on this clonotype: Its specificity is unknown.

The sample consisted of whole blood, taken in connection with sensitization to the hapten diphenylcyclopropenone (DPC). This sequence originates from a woman between 45 and 60 years old with alopecia areata. Some clones in this sample may be carry-over from other donors' samples.

The CDR3: CASSLANTIWGEKLFF. In DNA form, the CDR3 reads TGTGCCAGCAGCTTAGCGAATACTATTTGGGGTGAAAAACTGTTTTTT. The chain has TRBV7-8 and TRBJ1-4, with D unclear. The CDR3 sequence is 16 residues long. Trimming pared 0 bases from V and 7 bases from J, leaving 15 bases between. Germline-derived CDR1 and CDR2 are SGHVS and FQNEAQ.